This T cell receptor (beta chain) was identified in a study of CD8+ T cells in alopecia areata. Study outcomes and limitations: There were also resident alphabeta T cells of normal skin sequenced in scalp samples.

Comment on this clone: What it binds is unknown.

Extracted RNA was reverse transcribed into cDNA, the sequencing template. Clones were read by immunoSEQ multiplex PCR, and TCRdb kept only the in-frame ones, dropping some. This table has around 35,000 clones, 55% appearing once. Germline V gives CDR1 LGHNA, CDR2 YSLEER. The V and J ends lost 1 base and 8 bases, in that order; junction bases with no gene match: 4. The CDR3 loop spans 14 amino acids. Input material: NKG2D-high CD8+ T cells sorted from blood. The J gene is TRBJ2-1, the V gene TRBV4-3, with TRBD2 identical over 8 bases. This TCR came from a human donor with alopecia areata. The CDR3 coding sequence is TGCGCCAGCAGCCAAGGGGGACTAGTCCATGAGCAGTTCTTC. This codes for CASSQGGLVHEQFF.